The 25 T cell receptor beta chains given below trace back to one sample, sequenced in a study of OX40 agonist ivuxolimab in advanced cancers. The protocol was immunoSEQ multiplex PCR, while the TCRdb copy is restricted to in-frame clones and leaves out a portion. The table shows approximately 23,000 clones, with just under 75% occurring only once. Here the sequenced sample was CD4+ or CD8+ T cells sorted from blood, taken in a trial of the OX40 agonist ivuxolimab. The receptors originated from an adult with an advanced solid tumor such as melanoma, head and neck, liver or kidney cancer.

The genes are TRBV7-9 and TRBJ1-2; D remains ambiguous. V gave up 3 bases and J gave up 3 bases, with 17 bases separating them. CDR3 length: 16 amino acids. From germline, CDR1 is SEHNR and CDR2 FQNEAQ (reference sequence). The CDR3: CASSLVRFSRDYGYTF. In nucleotides, the CDR3 is TGTGCCAGCAGCTTGGTTAGGTTCTCCAGAGACTATGGCTACACCTTC.

The table lists this clone with many counts. The rearrangement uses TRBV19 and TRBJ2-1; no reliable D call. The CDR3 is 14 amino acids. In germline, CDR1 is LNHDA, CDR2 SQIVND (reference sequence). The germline V and J ends were trimmed by 3 bases and 10 bases, with 16 bases remaining between them. The CDR3 nucleotides read TGTGCCAGTAGTATGGCGAGTGGTTCCGGGGAGCAGTTCTTC. Protein: CASSMASGSGEQFF.

A note on this clone: Compared with germline, one end of the junction differs, possibly owing to a read error. The chain couples TRBV27 to TRBJ1-2, with 7 bases identical to TRBD1. There are 16 residues in the CDR3. Germline V lookup: CDR1 MNHEY, CDR2 SMNVEV (reference sequence). In DNA, the CDR3 is TGTGCCAGCAGTTCGTCCCCTCAGGGGGAGGTCACTACTATCGCCTTC. Translation gives CASSSSPQGEVTTIAF.

The V and J genes are TRBV19 and TRBJ2-5; no reliable D call. This CDR3 comprises 10 residues. In germline, CDR1 is LNHDA, CDR2 SQIVND (reference sequence). V dropped 7 bases and J dropped 5 bases, with 5 bases sitting between them. The chain's CDR3 is CASISETQYF. The DNA of the CDR3 is TGTGCCAGTATTTCTGAGACCCAGTACTTC.

The chain joins TRBV7-9 to TRBJ1-1; D gene uncertain. CDR1 and CDR2 (germline): SEHNR, FQNEAQ (reference sequence). The V and J ends lost 5 bases and 11 bases respectively, with 12 bases between them. This CDR3 is 11 amino acids long. The DNA of the CDR3 is TGTGCCAGCAGCCCCGGGTTGGTGGCTTTCTTT. Translating gives CASSPGLVAFF. The full variable domain, its missing parts supplied by reference TRBV7-9 and TRBJ1-1, is DTGVSQNPRHKITKRGQNVTFRCDPISEHNRLYWYRQTLGQGPEFLTYFQNEAQLEKSRLLSDRFSAERPKGSFSTLEIQRTEQGDSAMYLCASSPGLVAFFGQGTRLTVV.

The chain employs TRBV5-1 and TRBJ1-6; D unclear. CDR1 is SGHRS and CDR2 is YFSETQ in the germline V gene. There are 14 residues in the CDR3. V lost 0 bases and J 7 bases, leaving 8 bases between the germline ends. CDR3 nucleotides: TGCGCCAGCAGCTTGGATGGAGAAAATTCACCCCTCCACTTT. Protein product: CASSLDGENSPLHF.

The rearrangement uses TRBV23-1 and TRBJ2-7, with TRBD1 matching 10 bases. TRBV23-1 is flagged as an ORF with uncertain function. The junction had 8 bases not matched to a gene; V was cut back by 6 bases and J by 3 bases. The CDR3 covers 15 residues. The CDR3 loop is CASRIGQGDNYEQYF. CDR3 nucleotides: TGCGCCAGCAGAATTGGACAGGGGGATAACTACGAGCAGTACTTC.

This clone was detected a few times. The genes are TRBV6-1 and TRBJ2-7; possibly TRBD1 for D (5 bases). The germline CDR1 and CDR2 sequences are MNHNS and SASEGT. This CDR3 contains 13 residues. Trimming cost V 7 bases and J 3 bases, with 13 bases left between them. The CDR3 region has the DNA TGTGCCAGCACCCCAGGGCTTGGCTACGAGCAGTACTTC. Translation: CASTPGLGYEQYF.

This clone was seen a handful of times. The V call is TRBV9, the J call TRBJ2-7; weak D call: TRBD1 (5 bases). The CDR3 spans 12 residues. Trimming left V 3 bases short and J 4 bases short, with 8 bases between. Germline V gene lookup returns CDR1 SGDLS and CDR2 YYNGEE. CDR3 sequence: CASSGQGYEQYF. CDR3 coding DNA: TGTGCCAGCAGCGGGCAGGGATACGAGCAGTACTTC.

This clone was recorded once. J is TRBJ2-3 and V is TRBV6-1; D perhaps matches TRBD2 (6 bases). CDR1 MNHNS and CDR2 SASEGT come from the germline V gene. V was cut by 5 bases and J by 6 bases, with 12 bases left in between. This CDR3 is built from 13 residues. The CDR3 DNA sequence: TGTGCCAGCAGTTATTCTAGCGCGGATACGCAGTATTTT. This sequence encodes CASSYSSADTQYF.

The V call is TRBV6-5, the J call TRBJ2-4, with a weak D call TRBD2 (7 bases). CDR1 is MNHEY and CDR2 is SVGAGI in the germline V gene. V dropped 8 bases and J dropped 8 bases, with 22 bases sitting between them. This CDR3 spans 15 amino acids. DNA of the CDR3: TGTGCCAGCTGGGGGAGGGGGTCGGCTTGGGACATTCAGTACTTC. Translating it yields CASWGRGSAWDIQYF.

The J gene is TRBJ1-1, the V gene TRBV12-5; TRBD1 might be the D (5 bases). Germline CDR1 and CDR2: LGHNT and FRNRAP. V lost 5 bases and J 0 bases, leaving 7 bases between the germline ends. The CDR3 is 13 amino acids. The CDR3 DNA follows: TGTGCTAGTGGTGGAGGGGTGAACACTGAAGCTTTCTTT. Translating it yields CASGGGVNTEAFF. The whole variable domain, remainder taken from reference TRBV12-5 and TRBJ1-1, is DARVTQTPRHKVTEMGQEVTMRCQPILGHNTVFWYRQTMMQGLELLAYFRNRAPLDDSGMPKDRFSAEMPDATLATLKIQPSEPRDSAVYFCASGGGVNTEAFFGQGTRLTVV.

This sequence joins TRBV5-6 and TRBJ1-6; D unresolved. Between the trimmed V and J ends, which lost 2 bases and 11 bases, there was a span of 14 bases. The CDR3 has 14 residues. The germline V gene encodes CDR1 SGHDT and CDR2 YYEEEE. The CDR3 DNA reads as TGTGCCAGCAGCTTAGGACGGGAATGGACACCCCTCCACTTT. It is translated as CASSLGREWTPLHF.

V usage is TRBV4-1 and J usage is TRBJ2-7; D is ambiguous. The length of the CDR3 is 15 residues. Germline V gene sequence: CDR1 MGHRA, CDR2 YSYEKL. Trimming removed 0 bases from V and 0 bases from J, with 9 bases in between. The CDR3: CASSQELGDSYEQYF. The CDR3 nucleotides read TGCGCCAGCAGCCAAGAATTAGGTGACTCCTACGAGCAGTACTTC.

The sample holds a few counts of this clone. V gene TRBV30 combines with J gene TRBJ1-3; D unresolved. Trimming pared 8 bases from V and 0 bases from J, leaving 17 bases between. CDR1 GTSNPN and CDR2 SVGIG come from the germline V gene (reference sequence). The length of the CDR3 is 15 residues. The CDR3 DNA follows: TGTGCCCGCGCGGCAGGACCCCACTCTGGAAACACCATATATTTT. Encoded protein: CARAAGPHSGNTIYF.

V usage is TRBV11-1 and J usage is TRBJ2-3; the D gene could be TRBD1 or TRBD2 (6 bases each). The germline V gene has CDR1 SGHAT and CDR2 FQDESV (reference sequence). The CDR3 length is 15 residues. V lost 3 bases, J lost 3 bases, and 13 bases lay in between. In DNA, the CDR3 is TGTGCCAGCAGCTTGGACAGCGGGCCTACAGATACGCAGTATTTT. Protein product: CASSLDSGPTDTQYF.

The chain recombines TRBV28 with TRBJ2-1, with 9 bases that match TRBD2. The V gene end was trimmed by 6 bases and the J gene end by 3 bases; junction bases not matched to a gene: 9. The CDR3 has 16 amino acids. From germline, CDR1 is MDHEN and CDR2 SYDVKM. This CDR3 reads CASSSIAGEIYNEQFF. The CDR3 DNA is TGTGCCAGCAGCTCCATAGCGGGGGAGATCTACAATGAGCAGTTCTTC.

This clone has just one count. V is TRBV5-4 and J is TRBJ2-1; possibly TRBD1 for D (6 bases). V lost 4 bases, J lost 3 bases, and 11 bases lay in between. This CDR3 is 14 amino acids long. Germline CDR1 and CDR2: SGHNT and YYREEE (reference sequence). Here the CDR3 DNA reads TGTGCCAGCAGCGGCCGGGACAACTACAATGAGCAGTTCTTC. Its translation: CASSGRDNYNEQFF.

The chain is built from TRBV6-6 and TRBJ1-5, with D possibly being TRBD1 (5 bases). V was shortened by 7 bases and J by 3 bases, with 19 bases between the two germline ends. The CDR3 extends over 16 amino acids. Germline-derived CDR1 and CDR2 are MNHNY and SVGAGI (reference sequence). The CDR3 bases are TGTGCCAGCACCAACGGGGCGGGACGGCTCAATCAGCCCCAGCATTTT. Amino acid sequence: CASTNGAGRLNQPQHF.

The rearrangement uses TRBV30 and TRBJ1-4; TRBD1 matches 11 bases. The CDR3 consists of 13 residues. J lost 11 bases, V lost 4 bases, and 6 bases had no gene match. Germline CDR1 and CDR2: GTSNPN and SVGIG (reference sequence). CDR3 nucleotide sequence: TGTGCCTGGACCGGGACAGGGGGGGAGAAACTGTTTTTT. It is translated as CAWTGTGGEKLFF. Complete variable domain (other parts from reference TRBV30 and TRBJ1-4): SQTIHQWPATLVQPVGSPLSLECTVEGTSNPNLYWYRQAAGRGLQLLFYSVGIGQISSEVPQNLSASRPQDRQFILSSKKLLLSDSGFYLCAWTGTGGEKLFFGSGTQLSVL.

The rearrangement joins TRBV6-5 to TRBJ2-1; possibly TRBD2 for D (7 bases). V lost 8 bases and J lost 7, with 12 bases in between. Germline V gives CDR1 MNHEY, CDR2 SVGAGI. The CDR3 totals 12 residues. CDR3: CASSGGLNEQFF. DNA for the CDR3: TGTGCCAGCTCGGGGGGCCTGAATGAGCAGTTCTTC.

The CDR3 sequence: CASLLPGQQNTEAFF. The CDR3 region has the DNA TGTGCCAGCTTACTACCGGGCCAACAGAACACTGAAGCTTTCTTT. The V and J genes are TRBV25-1 and TRBJ1-1, with D hard to call. V was clipped by 8 bases and J by 1 base, with 17 bases between them. The germline V gene has CDR1 MGHDK and CDR2 SYGVNS. There are 15 residues in the CDR3.

This clone was observed a few times. The chain employs TRBV12-5 and TRBJ1-1, with D unresolved. Trimming took off 2 bases at V and 1 base at J, with 2 bases between the two ends. The CDR3 is 12 amino acids. CDR1 is LGHNT, CDR2 FRNRAP, per germline. CDR3 bases: TGTGCTAGTGGTTTGAGGAACACTGAAGCTTTCTTT. Protein sequence: CASGLRNTEAFF.

V usage is TRBV29-1 and J usage is TRBJ2-7, with D maybe TRBD1 (5 bases). The CDR3 is 14 amino acids. The V end lost 2 bases, the J end lost 9 bases, and 20 bases lay between the germline ends. CDR1 is SQVTM, CDR2 ANQGSEA, per germline. The CDR3 region has the DNA TGCAGCGTTGAATGGTTAGGGGTCGGACAAAGGCAGTACTTC. Residues: CSVEWLGVGQRQYF.

This clone was picked up one time. The V and J genes are TRBV4-1 and TRBJ1-1, with D hard to call. V was shortened by 5 bases and J by 6 bases, with 19 bases between the two germline ends. Germline CDR1 is MGHRA and CDR2 is YSYEKL. The CDR3 is made up of 15 amino acids. This chain's CDR3 is CASSYGPDLGSEAFF. DNA of the CDR3: TGCGCCAGCAGCTACGGACCCGACCTCGGGTCTGAAGCTTTCTTT.